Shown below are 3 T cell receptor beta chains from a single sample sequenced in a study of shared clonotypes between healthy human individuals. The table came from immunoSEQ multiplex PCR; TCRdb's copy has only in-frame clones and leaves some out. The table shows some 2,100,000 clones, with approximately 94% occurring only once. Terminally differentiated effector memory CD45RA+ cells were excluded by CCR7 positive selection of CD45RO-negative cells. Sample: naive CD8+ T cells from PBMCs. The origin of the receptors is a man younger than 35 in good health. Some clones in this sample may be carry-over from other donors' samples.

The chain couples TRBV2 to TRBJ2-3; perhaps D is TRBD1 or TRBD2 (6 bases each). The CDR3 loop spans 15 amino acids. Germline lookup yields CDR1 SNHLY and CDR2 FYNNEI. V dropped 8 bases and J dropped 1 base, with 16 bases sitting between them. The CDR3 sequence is CASGGTTLGTDTQYF. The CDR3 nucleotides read TGTGCCAGCGGAGGGACAACTCTAGGCACAGATACGCAGTATTTT.

CDR3 DNA: TGCGCCAGCAAAACAGGGGGCGAGCAGTACTTC. Translation gives CASKTGGEQYF. The rearrangement links TRBV5-1 to TRBJ2-7, with 8 bases lining up with TRBD1. CDR3 length equals 11 residues. Trimming cost V 6 bases and J 6 bases; bases outside gene matches: 2. Germline V gives CDR1 SGHRS, CDR2 YFSETQ.

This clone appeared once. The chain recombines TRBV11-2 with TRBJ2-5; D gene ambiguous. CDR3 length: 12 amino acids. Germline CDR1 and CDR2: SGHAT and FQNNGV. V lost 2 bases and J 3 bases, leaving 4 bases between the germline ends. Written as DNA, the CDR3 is TGTGCCAGCAGCTTATGGGAAGAGACCCAGTACTTC. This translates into CASSLWEETQYF.